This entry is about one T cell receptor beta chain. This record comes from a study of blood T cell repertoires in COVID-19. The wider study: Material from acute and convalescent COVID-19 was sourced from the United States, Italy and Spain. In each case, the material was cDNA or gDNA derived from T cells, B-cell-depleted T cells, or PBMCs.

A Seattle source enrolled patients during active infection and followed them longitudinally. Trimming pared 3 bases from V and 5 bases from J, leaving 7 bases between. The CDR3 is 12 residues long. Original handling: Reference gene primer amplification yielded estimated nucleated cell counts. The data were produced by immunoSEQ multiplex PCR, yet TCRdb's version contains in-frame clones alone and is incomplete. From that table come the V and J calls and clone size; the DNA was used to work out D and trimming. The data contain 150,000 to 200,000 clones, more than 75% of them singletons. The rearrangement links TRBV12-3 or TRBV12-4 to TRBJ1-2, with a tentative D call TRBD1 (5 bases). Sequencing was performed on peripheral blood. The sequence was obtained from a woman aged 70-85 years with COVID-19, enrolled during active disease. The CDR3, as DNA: TGTGCCAGCAGTTTTTCAGGGTATGGCTACACCTTC. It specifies CASSFSGYGYTF.